These 5 T cell receptor beta chains originate from one sample sequenced in a study of shared clonotypes between healthy human individuals. The assay was immunoSEQ multiplex PCR, and TCRdb's table has in-frame clones only and misses some. This table holds roughly 1,000,000 clones, roughly 74% found once. Source material: memory CD4+ T cells from PBMCs. Noted subset: CD45RA-negative fraction. All receptors come from a man between 18 and 35 years old in good health. Some clones in this sample may be carry-over from other donors' samples.

This clone was counted many times. This chain uses TRBV2 with TRBJ1-5; possible D gene TRBD1, 5 bases. Looked up from germline, CDR1 is SNHLY and CDR2 is FYNNEI. Trimming cost V 6 bases and J 4 bases, with 13 bases left between them. This CDR3 region has 14 residues. DNA of the CDR3: TGTGCCAGCAGGGCAGACAGTTTTAATCAGCCCCAGCATTTT. This gives the protein CASRADSFNQPQHF.

This chain uses TRBV6-6 with TRBJ2-1, with TRBD2 identical over 8 bases. Germline CDR1 MNHNY, CDR2 SVGAGI (reference sequence). The CDR3 is 14 residues long. V was pared by 2 bases and J by 9 bases, with 6 bases of the junction left unmatched. CDR3 DNA: TGTGCCAGCAGTTACGCGGGAGGAGGATTTGAGCAGTTCTTC. This codes for CASSYAGGGFEQFF.

The rearrangement uses TRBV25-1 and TRBJ2-2, with 8 bases fitting TRBD2. Germline values: CDR1 MGHDK, CDR2 SYGVNS. This CDR3 comprises 16 residues. Trimming at V came to 1 base and at J to 0 bases, leaving 1 base not matched to a gene. The CDR3 DNA is TGTGCCAGCAGTGAATCTAGCGGGTCGAACACCGGGGAGCTGTTTTTT. It translates to CASSESSGSNTGELFF. The full variable domain, its missing parts supplied by reference TRBV25-1 and TRBJ2-2, is EADIYQTPRYLVIGTGKKITLECSQTMGHDKMYWYQQDPGMELHLIHYSYGVNSTEKGDLSSESTVSRIRTEHFPLTLESARPSHTSQYLCASSESSGSNTGELFFGEGSRLTVL.

V usage is TRBV5-8 and J usage is TRBJ2-5, with D possibly being TRBD1 (6 bases). Germline lookup yields CDR1 SGHTS and CDR2 YDEGEE. Trimming pared 4 bases from V and 1 base from J, leaving 23 bases between. The CDR3 covers 18 residues. The chain's CDR3 is CASSRGGSGRPIQETQYF. As DNA, the CDR3 is TGTGCCAGCAGCCGAGGGGGAAGTGGCAGGCCTATCCAAGAGACCCAGTACTTC.

The J gene is TRBJ2-1, the V gene TRBV5-1; D assignment may be TRBD1 or TRBD2 (6 bases each). CDR3 length: 15 amino acids. In germline, CDR1 is SGHRS, CDR2 YFSETQ. V was pared by 5 bases and J by 2 bases, with 14 bases between. The CDR3 sequence: CASRYGGRTYNEQFF. Here the CDR3 DNA reads TGCGCCAGCAGGTATGGGGGGCGTACCTACAATGAGCAGTTCTTC.